The following is a TCR beta chain sequence with its context. This record comes from a study of beta chain features in type 1 diabetes. V dropped 2 bases and J dropped 3; count of bases not matched to a gene: 4. The CDR3 is made up of 15 amino acids. Germline CDR1 and CDR2: LGHNA and YNFKEQ. The investigators reverse transcribed all of the isolated RNA, so they sequenced expressed TCRB transcripts. Libraries were prepared by immunoSEQ multiplex PCR; TCRdb keeps only in-frame clonotypes and omits some of them. Of 620,000 or so clones in the sample, 15% to 19% were seen once. This receptor was identified in a man between 18 and 35 years old in good health. Sequenced sample: naive CD4+ T cells from blood. The chain uses TRBV4-2 and TRBJ2-3; 8 bases align to TRBD2. In DNA, the CDR3 is TGTGCCAGCAGCCAAAGAAGCGGGGGAACAGATACGCAGTATTTT. This translates into CASSQRSGGTDTQYF.